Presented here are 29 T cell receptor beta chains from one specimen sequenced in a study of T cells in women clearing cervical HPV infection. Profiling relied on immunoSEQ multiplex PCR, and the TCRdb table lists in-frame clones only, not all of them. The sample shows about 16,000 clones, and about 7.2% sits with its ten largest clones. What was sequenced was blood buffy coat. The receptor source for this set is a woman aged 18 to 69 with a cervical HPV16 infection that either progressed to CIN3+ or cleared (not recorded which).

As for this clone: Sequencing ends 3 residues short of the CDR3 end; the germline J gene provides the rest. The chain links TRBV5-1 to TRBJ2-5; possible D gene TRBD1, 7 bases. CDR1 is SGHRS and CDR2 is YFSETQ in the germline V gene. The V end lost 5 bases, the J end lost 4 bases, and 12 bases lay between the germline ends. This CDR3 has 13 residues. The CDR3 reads CASRIQGGETQYF. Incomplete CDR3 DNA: TGCGCCAGCAGGATTCAGGGGGGAGAGACC.

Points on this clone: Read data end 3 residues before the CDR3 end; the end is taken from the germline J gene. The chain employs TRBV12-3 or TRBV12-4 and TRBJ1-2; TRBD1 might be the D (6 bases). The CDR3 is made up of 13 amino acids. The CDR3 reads CASSSSGAGGYTF. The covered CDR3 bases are TGTGCCAGCAGTTCCTCAGGGGCAGGGGGC.

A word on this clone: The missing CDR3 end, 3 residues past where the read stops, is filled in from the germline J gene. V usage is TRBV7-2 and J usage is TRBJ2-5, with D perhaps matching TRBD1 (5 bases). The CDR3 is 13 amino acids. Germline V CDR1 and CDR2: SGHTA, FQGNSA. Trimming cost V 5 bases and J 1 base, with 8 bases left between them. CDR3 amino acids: CASSQGIQETQYF. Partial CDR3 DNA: TGTGCCAGCAGCCAGGGAATCCAAGAGACC.

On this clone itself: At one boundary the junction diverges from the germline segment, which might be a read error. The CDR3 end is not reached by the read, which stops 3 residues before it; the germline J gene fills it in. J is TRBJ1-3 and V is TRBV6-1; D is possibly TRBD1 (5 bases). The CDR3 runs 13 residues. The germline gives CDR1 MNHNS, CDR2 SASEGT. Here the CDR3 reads CASTERGGNTIYF. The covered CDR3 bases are TGTGCCAGCACTGAACGGGGGGGAAACACC.

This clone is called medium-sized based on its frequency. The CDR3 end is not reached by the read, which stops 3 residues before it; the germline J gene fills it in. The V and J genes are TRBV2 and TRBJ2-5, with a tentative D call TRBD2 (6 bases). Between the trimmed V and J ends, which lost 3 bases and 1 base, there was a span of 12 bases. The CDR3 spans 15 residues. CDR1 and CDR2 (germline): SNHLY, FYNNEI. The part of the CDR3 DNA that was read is TGTGCCAGCAGTGATTTCGGGGACTTCCAAGAGACC. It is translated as CASSDFGDFQET. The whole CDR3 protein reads CASSDFGDFQETQYF. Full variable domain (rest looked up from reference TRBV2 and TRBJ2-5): EPEVTQTPSHQVTQMGQEVILRCVPISNHLYFYWYRQILGQKVEFLVSFYNNEISEKSEIFDDQFSVERPDGSNFTLKIRSTKLEDSAMYFCASSDFGDFQETQYFGPGTRLLVL.

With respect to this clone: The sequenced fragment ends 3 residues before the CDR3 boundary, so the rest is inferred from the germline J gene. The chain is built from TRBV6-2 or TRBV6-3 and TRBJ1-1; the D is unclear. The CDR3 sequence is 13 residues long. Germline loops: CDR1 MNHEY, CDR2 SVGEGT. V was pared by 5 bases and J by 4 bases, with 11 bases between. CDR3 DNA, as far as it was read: TGTGCCAGCAGTCCCCCCGGGGTCACTGAA. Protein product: CASSPPGVTE. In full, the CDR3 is CASSPPGVTEAFF.

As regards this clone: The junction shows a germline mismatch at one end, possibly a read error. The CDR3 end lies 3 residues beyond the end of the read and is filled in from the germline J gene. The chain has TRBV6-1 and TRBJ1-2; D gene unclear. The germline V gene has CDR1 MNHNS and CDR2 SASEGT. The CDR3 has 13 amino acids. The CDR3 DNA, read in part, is TGTGCCAGCAGGGAAGGAGCAAACTATGGC. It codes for CASREGANYG. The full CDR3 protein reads CASREGANYGYTF.

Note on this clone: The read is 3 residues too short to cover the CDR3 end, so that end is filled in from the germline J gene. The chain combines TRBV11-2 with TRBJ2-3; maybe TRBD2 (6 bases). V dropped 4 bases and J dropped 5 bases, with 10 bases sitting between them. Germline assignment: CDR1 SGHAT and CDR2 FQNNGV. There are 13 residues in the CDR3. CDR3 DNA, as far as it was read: TGTGCCAGCAGCTCCCGGGGAGGAGATACG. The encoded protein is CASSSRGGDT. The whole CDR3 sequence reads CASSSRGGDTQYF.

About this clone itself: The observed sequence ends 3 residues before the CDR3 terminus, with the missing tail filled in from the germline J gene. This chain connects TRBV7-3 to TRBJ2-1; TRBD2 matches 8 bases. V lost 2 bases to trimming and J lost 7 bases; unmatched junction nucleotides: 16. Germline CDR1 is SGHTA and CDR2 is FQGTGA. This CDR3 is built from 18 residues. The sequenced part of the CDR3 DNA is TGTGCCAGCAGCTTACTACGGCGCGCGGGGGGCTCAGAAAATGAG. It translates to CASSLLRRAGGSENE. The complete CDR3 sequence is CASSLLRRAGGSENEQFF.

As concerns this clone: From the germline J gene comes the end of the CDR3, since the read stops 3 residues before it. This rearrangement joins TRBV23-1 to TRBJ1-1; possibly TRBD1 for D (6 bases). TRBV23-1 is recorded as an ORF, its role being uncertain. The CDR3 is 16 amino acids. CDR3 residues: CASKRHAGASYNEAFF. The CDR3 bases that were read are TGCGCCAGCAAGCGTCATGCGGGGGCGTCCTACAATGAG.

The CDR3 is CASSLDEGQIYEQYF. The CDR3 DNA, read in part, is TGTGCCAGCAGCTTAGACGAGGGGCAGATCTACGAG. V and J are TRBV7-6 and TRBJ2-7; D may correspond to TRBD1 or TRBD2 (5 bases each). The read falls 3 residues short of the CDR3 end, and the missing part is taken from the germline J gene. Trimming removed 1 base from V and 3 bases from J, with 13 bases in between. The CDR3 has 15 amino acids. Germline loops: CDR1 SGHVS, CDR2 FNYEAQ. The full variable domain, completed using reference TRBV7-6 and TRBJ2-7, is GAGVSQSPRYKVTKRGQDVALRCDPISGHVSLYWYRQALGQGPEFLTYFNYEAQQDKSGLPNDRFSAERPEGSISTLTIQRTEQRDSAMYRCASSLDEGQIYEQYFGPGTRLTVT.

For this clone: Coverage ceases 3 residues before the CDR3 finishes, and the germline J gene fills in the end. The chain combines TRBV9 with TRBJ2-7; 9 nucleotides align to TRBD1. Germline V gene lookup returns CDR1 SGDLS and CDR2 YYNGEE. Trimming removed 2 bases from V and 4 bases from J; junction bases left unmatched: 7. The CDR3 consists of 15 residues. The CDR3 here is CASSVQVGQGYEQYF. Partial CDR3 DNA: TGTGCCAGCAGCGTCCAGGTAGGACAGGGGTACGAG. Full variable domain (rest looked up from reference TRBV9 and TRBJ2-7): DSGVTQTPKHLITATGQRVTLRCSPRSGDLSVYWYQQSLDQGLQFLIQYYNGEERAKGNILERFSAQQFPDLHSELNLSSLELGDSALYFCASSVQVGQGYEQYFGPGTRLTVT.

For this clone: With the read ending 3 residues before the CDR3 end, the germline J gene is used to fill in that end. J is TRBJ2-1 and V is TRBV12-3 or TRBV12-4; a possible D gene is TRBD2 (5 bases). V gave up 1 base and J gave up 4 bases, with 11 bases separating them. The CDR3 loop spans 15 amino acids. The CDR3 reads CASSLGPGRYNEQFF. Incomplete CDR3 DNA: TGTGCCAGCAGTTTAGGGCCGGGGAGATACAATGAG.

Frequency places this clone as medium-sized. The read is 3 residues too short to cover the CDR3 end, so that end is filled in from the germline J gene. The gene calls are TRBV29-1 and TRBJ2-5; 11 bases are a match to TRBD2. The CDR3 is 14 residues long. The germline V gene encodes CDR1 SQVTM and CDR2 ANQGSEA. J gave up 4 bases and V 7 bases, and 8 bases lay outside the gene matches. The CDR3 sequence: CSALAGGIGETQYF. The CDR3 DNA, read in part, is TGCAGCGCCTTAGCGGGGGGGATCGGAGAGACC.

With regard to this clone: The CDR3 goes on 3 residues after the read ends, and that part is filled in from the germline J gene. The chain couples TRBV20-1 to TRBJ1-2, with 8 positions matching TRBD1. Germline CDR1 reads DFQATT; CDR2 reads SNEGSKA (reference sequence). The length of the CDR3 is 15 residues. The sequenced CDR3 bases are TGCAGTGCTAGAGGATCGGACAGGGAACGGGTAGGC. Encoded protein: CSARGSDRERVG. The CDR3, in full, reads CSARGSDRERVGYTF.

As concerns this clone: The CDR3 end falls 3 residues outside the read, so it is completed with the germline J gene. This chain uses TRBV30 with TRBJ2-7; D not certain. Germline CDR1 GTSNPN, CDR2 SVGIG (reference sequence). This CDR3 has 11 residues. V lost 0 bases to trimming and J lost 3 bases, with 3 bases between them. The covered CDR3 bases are TGTGCCTGGAGTGTCAGCTACGAG. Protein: CAWSVSYE. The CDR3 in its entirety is CAWSVSYEQYF. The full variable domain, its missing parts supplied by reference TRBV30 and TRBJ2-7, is SQTIHQWPATLVQPVGSPLSLECTVEGTSNPNLYWYRQAAGRGLQLLFYSVGIGQISSEVPQNLSASRPQDRQFILSSKKLLLSDSGFYLCAWSVSYEQYFGPGTRLTVT.

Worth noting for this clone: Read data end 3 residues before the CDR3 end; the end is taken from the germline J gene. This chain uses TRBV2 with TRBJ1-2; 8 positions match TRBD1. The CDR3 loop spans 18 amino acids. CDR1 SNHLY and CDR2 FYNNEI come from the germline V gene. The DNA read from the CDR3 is TGTGCCAGCAGTCCGACCATGGGGCGGACAGGGAGCGTGGACGGC. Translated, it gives CASSPTMGRTGSVDG. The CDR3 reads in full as CASSPTMGRTGSVDGYTF. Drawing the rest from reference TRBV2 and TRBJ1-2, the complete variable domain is EPEVTQTPSHQVTQMGQEVILRCVPISNHLYFYWYRQILGQKVEFLVSFYNNEISEKSEIFDDQFSVERPDGSNFTLKIRSTKLEDSAMYFCASSPTMGRTGSVDGYTFGSGTRLTVV.

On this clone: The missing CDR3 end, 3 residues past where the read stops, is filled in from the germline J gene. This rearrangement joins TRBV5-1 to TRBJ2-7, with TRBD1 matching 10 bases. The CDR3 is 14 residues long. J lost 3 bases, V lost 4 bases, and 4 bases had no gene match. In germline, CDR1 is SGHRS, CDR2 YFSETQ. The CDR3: CASSGQGGGYEQYF. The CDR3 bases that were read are TGCGCCAGCAGCGGACAGGGGGGGGGCTACGAG.

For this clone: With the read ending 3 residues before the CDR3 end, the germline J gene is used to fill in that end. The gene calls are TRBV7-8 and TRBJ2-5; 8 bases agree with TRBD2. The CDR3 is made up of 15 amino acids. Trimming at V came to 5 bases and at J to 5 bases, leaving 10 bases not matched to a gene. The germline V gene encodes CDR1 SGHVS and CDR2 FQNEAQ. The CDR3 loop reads CASSINSGVRETQYF. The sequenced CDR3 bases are TGTGCCAGCAGCATCAATAGCGGGGTGAGGGAGACC.

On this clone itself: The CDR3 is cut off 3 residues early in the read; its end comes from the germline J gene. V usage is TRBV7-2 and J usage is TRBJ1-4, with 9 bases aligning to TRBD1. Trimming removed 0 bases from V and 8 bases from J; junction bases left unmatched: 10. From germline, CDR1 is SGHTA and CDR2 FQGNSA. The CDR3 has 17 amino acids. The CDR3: CASSLAGQGVWSEKLFF. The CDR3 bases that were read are TGTGCCAGCAGCTTAGCGGGACAGGGCGTCTGGAGCGAAAAA. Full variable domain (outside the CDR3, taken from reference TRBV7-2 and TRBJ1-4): GAGVSQSPSNKVTEKGKDVELRCDPISGHTALYWYRQSLGQGLEFLIYFQGNSAPDKSGLPSDRFSAERTGGSVSTLTIQRTQQEDSAVYLCASSLAGQGVWSEKLFFGSGTQLSVL.

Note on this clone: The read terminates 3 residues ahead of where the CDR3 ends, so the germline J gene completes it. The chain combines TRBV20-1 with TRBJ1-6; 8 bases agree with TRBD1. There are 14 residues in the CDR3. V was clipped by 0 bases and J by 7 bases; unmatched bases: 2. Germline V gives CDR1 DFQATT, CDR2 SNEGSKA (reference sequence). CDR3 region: CSAREAGGNSPLHF. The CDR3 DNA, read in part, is TGCAGTGCTAGAGAGGCAGGGGGCAATTCACCC.

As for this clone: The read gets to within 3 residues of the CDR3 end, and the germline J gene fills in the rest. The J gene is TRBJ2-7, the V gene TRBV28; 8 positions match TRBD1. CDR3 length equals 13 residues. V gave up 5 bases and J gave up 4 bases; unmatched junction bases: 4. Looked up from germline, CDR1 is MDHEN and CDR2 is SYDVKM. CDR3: CASSIRGLYEQYF. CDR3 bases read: TGTGCCAGCAGTATCAGGGGGCTGTACGAG.

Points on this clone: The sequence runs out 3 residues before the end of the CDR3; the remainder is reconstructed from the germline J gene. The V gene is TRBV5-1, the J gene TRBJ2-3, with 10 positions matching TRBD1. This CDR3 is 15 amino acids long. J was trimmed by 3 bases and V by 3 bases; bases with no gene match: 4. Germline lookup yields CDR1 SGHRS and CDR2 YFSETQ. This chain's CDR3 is CASSSGQGTTDTQYF. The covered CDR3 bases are TGCGCCAGCAGCTCGGGACAGGGGACGACAGATACG.

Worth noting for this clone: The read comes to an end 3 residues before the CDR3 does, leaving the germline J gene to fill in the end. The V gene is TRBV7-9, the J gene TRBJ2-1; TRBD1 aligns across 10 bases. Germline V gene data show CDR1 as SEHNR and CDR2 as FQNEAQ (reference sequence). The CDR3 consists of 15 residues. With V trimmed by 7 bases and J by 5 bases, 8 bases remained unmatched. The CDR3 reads CASKSDRGRHNEQFF. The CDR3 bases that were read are TGTGCCAGCAAATCTGACAGGGGGCGGCACAATGAG.

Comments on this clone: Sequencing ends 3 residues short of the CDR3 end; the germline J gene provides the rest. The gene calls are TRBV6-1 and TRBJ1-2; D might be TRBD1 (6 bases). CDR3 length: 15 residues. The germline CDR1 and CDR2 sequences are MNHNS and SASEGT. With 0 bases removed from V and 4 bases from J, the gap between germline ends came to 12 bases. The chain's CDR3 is CASSEAVGQFYGYTF. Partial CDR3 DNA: TGTGCCAGCAGTGAAGCGGTAGGACAGTTCTATGGC.

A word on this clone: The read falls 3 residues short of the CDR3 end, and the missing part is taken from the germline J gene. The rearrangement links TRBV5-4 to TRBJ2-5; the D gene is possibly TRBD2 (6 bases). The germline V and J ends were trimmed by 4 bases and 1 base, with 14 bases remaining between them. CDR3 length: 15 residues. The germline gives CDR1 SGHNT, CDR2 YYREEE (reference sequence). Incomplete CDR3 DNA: TGTGCCAGCAGCCAACCCCCCGGGGGCCAAGAGACC. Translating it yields CASSQPPGGQET. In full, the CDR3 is CASSQPPGGQETQYF.

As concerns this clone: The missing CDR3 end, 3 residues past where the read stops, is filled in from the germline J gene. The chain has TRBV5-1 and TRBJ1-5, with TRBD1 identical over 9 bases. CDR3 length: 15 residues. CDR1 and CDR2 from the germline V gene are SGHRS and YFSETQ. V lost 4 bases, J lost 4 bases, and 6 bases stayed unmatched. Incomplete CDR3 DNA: TGCGCCAGCAGCCCGGGGACAGGGTCTAATCAGCCC. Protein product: CASSPGTGSNQP. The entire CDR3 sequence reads CASSPGTGSNQPQHF. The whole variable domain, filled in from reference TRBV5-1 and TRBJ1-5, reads KAGVTQTPRYLIKTRGQQVTLSCSPISGHRSVSWYQQTPGQGLQFLFEYFSETQRNKGNFPGRFSGRQFSNSRSEMNVSTLELGDSALYLCASSPGTGSNQPQHFGDGTRLSIL.

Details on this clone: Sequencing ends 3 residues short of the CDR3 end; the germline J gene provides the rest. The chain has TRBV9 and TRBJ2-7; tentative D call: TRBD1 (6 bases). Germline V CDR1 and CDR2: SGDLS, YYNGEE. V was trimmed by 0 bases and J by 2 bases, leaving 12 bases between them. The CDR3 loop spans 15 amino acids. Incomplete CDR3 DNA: TGTGCCAGCAGCGTAGGTTTCAGGACAGCCTACGAG. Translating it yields CASSVGFRTAYE. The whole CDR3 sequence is CASSVGFRTAYEQYF.

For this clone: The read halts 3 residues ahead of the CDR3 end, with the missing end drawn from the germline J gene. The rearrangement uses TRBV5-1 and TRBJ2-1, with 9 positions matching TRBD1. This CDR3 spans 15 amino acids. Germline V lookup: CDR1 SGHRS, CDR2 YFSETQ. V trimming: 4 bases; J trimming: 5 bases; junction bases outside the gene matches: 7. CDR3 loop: CASSGQGSGNNEQFF. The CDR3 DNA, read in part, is TGCGCCAGCAGCGGACAGGGGAGTGGGAACAATGAG.